This TCR beta chain is from a study of cytomegalovirus exposure and HLA in healthy donors. Notes on the study in general: Across donors, sequencing depth was assumed by presence/absence analyses to be roughly uniform. A prior analysis recorded that most TCR beta V segments were productive about 90% or about 30% of the time.

Comment on this clone: Its antigen is undetermined.

The CDR3 totals 14 residues. CDR1 is ENHRY, CDR2 SYGVKD, per germline. Trimming cost V 6 bases and J 2 bases; bases outside gene matches: 7. 13 Jbeta primers and 60 Vbeta primers were used for the PCR. Generated by immunoSEQ multiplex PCR, the TCRdb table keeps only in-frame clones and is missing some. Its table records 130,000 to 150,000 clones. The clonotype was recovered from a man aged 35-49 years in good health and CMV-seronegative. V and J are TRBV10-3 and TRBJ2-7, with 7 nucleotides matching TRBD1. Sequencing was carried out using PBMCs. CDR3 DNA sequence: TGTGCCATCAGCGACGGGACAGTTACCTACGAGCAGTACTTC. Amino acid sequence: CAISDGTVTYEQYF.